The 31 T cell receptor beta chains presented below share a single source sample, sequenced in a study of blood T cell repertoires in COVID-19. This table comes from immunoSEQ multiplex PCR, and its TCRdb copy is limited to in-frame clones, with some not included. This sample has a few hundred thousand clones; 89% occur once, and the top ten carry around 12%. Sequences were obtained from peripheral blood. Receptors were obtained from a woman aged 60-75 years with acute or convalescent COVID-19.

The V and J genes are TRBV7-2 and TRBJ1-2; D not certain. The CDR3 covers 13 residues. Trimming left V 5 bases short and J 4 bases short, with 11 bases between. Germline-derived CDR1 and CDR2 are SGHTA and FQGNSA. CDR3 nucleotide sequence: TGTGCCAGCAGCCCCAGACTGAGCTATGGCTACACCTTC. Amino acid sequence: CASSPRLSYGYTF. The full variable domain, with the rest looked up from reference TRBV7-2 and TRBJ1-2, is GAGVSQSPSNKVTEKGKDVELRCDPISGHTALYWYRQSLGQGLEFLIYFQGNSAPDKSGLPSDRFSAERTGGSVSTLTIQRTQQEDSAVYLCASSPRLSYGYTFGSGTRLTVV.

This clone was recorded a few times. The V call is TRBV5-1, the J call TRBJ2-1; D perhaps matches TRBD1 (6 bases). The CDR3 sequence is 15 residues long. Per the germline V gene, CDR1 is SGHRS and CDR2 is YFSETQ. V lost 0 bases to trimming and J lost 9 bases, with 16 bases between them. The CDR3 DNA sequence: TGCGCCAGCAGCTTGGAGACAGGTGGGATGGGTGAGCAGTTCTTC. This translates into CASSLETGGMGEQFF.

This clone came up a few times. This chain connects TRBV28 to TRBJ2-1; 9 nucleotides agree with TRBD1. Losses at the gene ends were 11 bases for V and 5 bases for J; bases not matched to a gene: 7. This CDR3 is 13 amino acids long. Germline lookup yields CDR1 MDHEN and CDR2 SYDVKM. For the CDR3, the DNA is TGTGCCTCCCGGGACAGGGATAACAATGAGCAGTTCTTC. Protein product: CASRDRDNNEQFF. The variable domain in full, with the rest retrieved from reference TRBV28 and TRBJ2-1, is DVKVTQSSRYLVKRTGEKVFLECVQDMDHENMFWYRQDPGLGLRLIYFSYDVKMKEKGDIPEGYSVSREKKERFSLILESASTNQTSMYLCASRDRDNNEQFFGPGTRLTVL.

This clone has a handful of counts. CDR3 nucleotides: TGTGCCAGCACCCAGGGGGTCGACTACGAGCAGTACTTC. It codes for CASTQGVDYEQYF. This chain links TRBV12-3 or TRBV12-4 with TRBJ2-7; 7 nucleotides align to TRBD1. The CDR3 consists of 13 residues. The J segment lost 3 bases and the V segment lost 7 bases, leaving 6 bases of the junction unmatched.

The genes are TRBV27 and TRBJ2-7; 7 bases line up with TRBD1. The germline V gene encodes CDR1 MNHEY and CDR2 SMNVEV (reference sequence). Trimming at V came to 4 bases and at J to 2 bases, leaving 5 bases not matched to a gene. The CDR3 runs 14 residues. The CDR3 DNA sequence: TGTGCCAGCAGTTCCACCGGGACAGCCTACGAGCAGTACTTC. It yields the protein CASSSTGTAYEQYF.

The chain carries TRBV4-2 and TRBJ2-1; D perhaps matches TRBD2 (5 bases). The CDR3 is 14 amino acids. From germline, CDR1 is LGHNA and CDR2 YNFKEQ. Trimming took off 1 base at V and 4 bases at J, with 8 bases between the two ends. This CDR3 reads CASSQAPGYNEQFF. The CDR3 bases are TGTGCCAGCAGCCAAGCCCCGGGGTACAATGAGCAGTTCTTC.

CDR3 in amino acids: CASVRDTLYEQYF. The DNA for the CDR3 is TGTGCCAGCGTTAGGGACACTTTGTACGAGCAGTACTTC. The rearrangement uses TRBV2 and TRBJ2-7; D perhaps matches TRBD1 (6 bases). CDR1 is SNHLY, CDR2 FYNNEI, per germline. The CDR3 runs to 13 residues. With 8 bases removed from V and 4 bases from J, the gap between germline ends came to 15 bases.

The chain links TRBV30 to TRBJ2-1; a possible D gene is TRBD2 (10 bases). CDR1 is GTSNPN and CDR2 is SVGIG in the germline V gene (reference sequence). The CDR3 is made up of 18 amino acids. V was shortened by 2 bases and J by 5 bases, with 25 bases between the two germline ends. The DNA of the CDR3 is TGTGCCTGGAGTTTACAGGGGGCTCGAGGACTAGCGGACAATGAGCAGTTCTTC. Encoded protein: CAWSLQGARGLADNEQFF.

The CDR3 sequence: CASSPLGQSGELFF. The CDR3 bases are TGTGCCAGCAGCCCCTTAGGACAGTCCGGGGAGCTGTTTTTT. V and J are TRBV4-2 and TRBJ2-2, with D maybe TRBD1 (6 bases). Germline V gene data show CDR1 as LGHNA and CDR2 as YNFKEQ. Trimming pared 4 bases from V and 6 bases from J, leaving 12 bases between. CDR3 size: 14 residues.

The rearrangement links TRBV7-6 to TRBJ2-1; TRBD2 matches 10 bases. The CDR3 runs 17 residues. CDR1 and CDR2 from the germline V gene are SGHVS and FNYEAQ. Unmatched junction bases numbered 9, after V lost 5 bases and J lost 2 bases. In DNA, the CDR3 is TGTGCCAGCAGCCGACGATATAGCGGGGGGACCTACAATGAGCAGTTCTTC. This sequence encodes CASSRRYSGGTYNEQFF. Full variable domain (missing parts from reference TRBV7-6 and TRBJ2-1): GAGVSQSPRYKVTKRGQDVALRCDPISGHVSLYWYRQALGQGPEFLTYFNYEAQQDKSGLPNDRFSAERPEGSISTLTIQRTEQRDSAMYRCASSRRYSGGTYNEQFFGPGTRLTVL.

This clone was counted only a few times. The chain couples TRBV9 to TRBJ2-7; tentative D call: TRBD2 (6 bases). CDR1 and CDR2 from the germline V gene are SGDLS and YYNGEE. The CDR3 has 14 residues. With 3 bases removed from V and 2 bases from J, the gap between germline ends came to 12 bases. CDR3 region: CASSAGTEAYEQYF. DNA for the CDR3: TGTGCCAGCAGCGCCGGGACTGAGGCCTACGAGCAGTACTTC. Full variable domain (missing parts from reference TRBV9 and TRBJ2-7): DSGVTQTPKHLITATGQRVTLRCSPRSGDLSVYWYQQSLDQGLQFLIQYYNGEERAKGNILERFSAQQFPDLHSELNLSSLELGDSALYFCASSAGTEAYEQYFGPGTRLTVT.

In this sample, this clone turned up once. The chain employs TRBV6-1 and TRBJ1-5; perhaps TRBD1 as D (6 bases). The CDR3 has 15 amino acids. The V gene's germline CDR1 is MNHNS and CDR2 SASEGT. The V end lost 0 bases, the J end lost 5 bases, and 11 bases lay between the germline ends. The CDR3 sequence: CASSEAGGVHQPQHF. The CDR3, as DNA: TGTGCCAGCAGTGAAGCAGGGGGGGTTCATCAGCCCCAGCATTTT.

This clone has just a few counts. The chain links TRBV12-3 or TRBV12-4 to TRBJ1-5; 8 bases map to TRBD1. Trimming took 4 bases from V and 5 from J; bases not matched to a gene: 1. There are 13 residues in the CDR3. CDR3 sequence: CASSWTGHQPQHF. The CDR3 DNA sequence: TGTGCCAGCAGTTGGACAGGGCATCAGCCCCAGCATTTT.

The V and J genes are TRBV4-1 and TRBJ2-5; D unclear. Between the trimmed V and J ends, which lost 1 base and 9 bases, there was a span of 15 bases. This CDR3 is built from 14 residues. Germline V CDR1 and CDR2: MGHRA, YSYEKL. Written as DNA, the CDR3 is TGCGCCAGCAGCCAAGTGACGACACGGTCGGCCCAGTACTTC. Residues: CASSQVTTRSAQYF.

The chain joins TRBV28 to TRBJ1-1; tentatively, D is TRBD1 (5 bases). The V gene's germline CDR1 is MDHEN and CDR2 SYDVKM. The CDR3 has 12 amino acids. The ends were cut back, 2 bases at V and 8 bases at J, with 9 bases in the middle. The CDR3 DNA reads TGTGCCAGCAGTTTAGGGGCAGAAGAAGCTTTCTTT. This translates into CASSLGAEEAFF.

The CDR3 DNA reads as TGTGCCAGCAGCTTTAAACTAGCGGGACCCTACGAGCAGTACTTC. This sequence encodes CASSFKLAGPYEQYF. The chain uses TRBV7-8 and TRBJ2-7, with TRBD2 identical over 10 bases. The length of the CDR3 is 15 residues. Germline CDR1 and CDR2: SGHVS and FQNEAQ. V dropped 3 bases and J dropped 2; count of bases not matched to a gene: 4.

The chain has TRBV28 and TRBJ2-5; 7 nucleotides line up with TRBD1. Germline lookup yields CDR1 MDHEN and CDR2 SYDVKM. The CDR3 sequence is 15 residues long. V lost 2 bases to trimming and J lost 2 bases; unmatched junction nucleotides: 5. The CDR3, as DNA: TGTGCCAGCAGTTTAACAAGACAGGGACAAGAGACCCAGTACTTC. This gives the protein CASSLTRQGQETQYF.

The chain couples TRBV7-8 to TRBJ1-1, with D tentatively TRBD1 (6 bases). With 3 bases removed from V and 11 bases from J, the gap between germline ends came to 13 bases. CDR1 is SGHVS, CDR2 FQNEAQ, per germline. The CDR3 contains 12 residues. This chain's CDR3 is CASSFTGYEAFF. The CDR3 DNA is TGTGCCAGCAGCTTTACAGGGTATGAGGCTTTCTTT.

V is TRBV19 and J is TRBJ2-1, with TRBD1 matching 8 bases. The CDR3 length is 15 residues. Germline CDR1 LNHDA, CDR2 SQIVND (reference sequence). The V segment lost 4 bases and the J segment 4 bases; nucleotides outside the gene matches: 6. The CDR3 DNA reads as TGTGCCAGTAGTAGGACAGGGAGACAATACAATGAGCAGTTCTTC. This gives the protein CASSRTGRQYNEQFF.

J is TRBJ2-1 and V is TRBV6-5; 9 bases are a match to TRBD1. The CDR3 is 15 amino acids. After removal of 8 bases from V and 6 bases from J, the junction contained 11 bases not matched to a gene. Germline V gives CDR1 MNHEY, CDR2 SVGAGI. In DNA form, the CDR3 reads TGTGCCAGCGGAAGAACGGGACAGGGTGGCAATGAGCAGTTCTTC. The encoded protein is CASGRTGQGGNEQFF.

The chain links TRBV27 to TRBJ1-2; the match to TRBD1 covers 8 bases. The CDR3 consists of 16 residues. With V trimmed by 7 bases and J by 7 bases, 17 bases remained unmatched. Per germline, CDR1 MNHEY and CDR2 SMNVEV (reference sequence). This chain's CDR3 is CASKSAGGILLGGYTF. The CDR3 coding sequence is TGTGCCAGCAAGTCGGCAGGGGGCATTTTATTAGGTGGCTACACCTTC.

The chain couples TRBV9 to TRBJ2-5; 15 bases line up with TRBD2. J lost 2 bases, V lost 4 bases, and 3 bases had no gene match. CDR1 is SGDLS, CDR2 YYNGEE, per germline. The CDR3 is 16 amino acids. The CDR3 loop reads CASSPGTSGGQETQYF. For the CDR3, the DNA is TGTGCCAGCAGCCCAGGGACTAGCGGGGGGCAAGAGACCCAGTACTTC.

This rearrangement joins TRBV24-1 to TRBJ1-5, with D perhaps TRBD1 (5 bases). CDR1 is KGHDR and CDR2 is SFDVKD in the germline V gene. This CDR3 comprises 15 residues. Trimming left V 5 bases short and J 7 bases short, with 17 bases between. The CDR3 DNA is TGTGCCACCAGTGTTGTTGGCAGGGAAAACCAGCCCCAGCATTTT. Protein sequence: CATSVVGRENQPQHF.

The chain recombines TRBV5-1 with TRBJ2-4, with a weak D call TRBD1 (6 bases). The CDR3 length is 13 residues. Germline CDR1 and CDR2: SGHRS and YFSETQ. The V end was cut by 4 bases, the J end by 9 bases, with 14 bases between. The CDR3 DNA follows: TGCGCCAGCAGCCAGCGGACAGACACCATTCAGTACTTC. This gives the protein CASSQRTDTIQYF. The full variable domain, with the rest looked up from reference TRBV5-1 and TRBJ2-4, is KAGVTQTPRYLIKTRGQQVTLSCSPISGHRSVSWYQQTPGQGLQFLFEYFSETQRNKGNFPGRFSGRQFSNSRSEMNVSTLELGDSALYLCASSQRTDTIQYFGAGTRLSVL.

The rearrangement uses TRBV4-3 and TRBJ2-1; D is perhaps TRBD2 (6 bases). Germline CDR1 reads LGHNA; CDR2 reads YSLEER. The CDR3 sequence is 16 residues long. The V end lost 0 bases, the J end lost 3 bases, and 12 bases lay between the germline ends. CDR3 in DNA: TGCGCCAGCAGCCAAGATCGGGGACTCAACTACAATGAGCAGTTCTTC. This codes for CASSQDRGLNYNEQFF.

The V and J genes are TRBV7-3 and TRBJ1-1; possible D gene TRBD1, 6 bases. The germline V gene encodes CDR1 SGHTA and CDR2 FQGTGA. The CDR3 contains 15 residues. V was trimmed by 4 bases and J by 6 bases, leaving 18 bases between them. The CDR3 sequence is CASSSLRGGIAEAFF. CDR3 DNA: TGTGCCAGCAGCTCCCTCAGGGGTGGGATCGCTGAAGCTTTCTTT.

The DNA for the CDR3 is TGTGCCAGCGGGGGACAGGGTAAAACCTACACCTTC. It codes for CASGGQGKTYTF. This chain uses TRBV19 with TRBJ1-2; 9 bases align to TRBD1. The CDR3 has 12 residues. V lost 9 bases to trimming and J lost 10 bases; unmatched junction nucleotides: 9. The germline V gene has CDR1 LNHDA and CDR2 SQIVND (reference sequence).

V gene TRBV7-2 combines with J gene TRBJ1-2; 7 nucleotides align to TRBD1. Germline CDR1 SGHTA, CDR2 FQGNSA. J gave up 1 base and V 6 bases, and 8 bases lay outside the gene matches. The length of the CDR3 is 15 residues. The CDR3 region is CASRATGTVNYGYTF. The CDR3 coding sequence is TGTGCCAGCAGGGCCACCGGGACAGTTAACTATGGCTACACCTTC.

The rearrangement links TRBV2 to TRBJ2-5; D perhaps matches TRBD1 (6 bases). The CDR3 is made up of 13 amino acids. Per germline, CDR1 SNHLY and CDR2 FYNNEI. V gave up 6 bases and J gave up 2 bases, with 10 bases separating them. DNA of the CDR3: TGTGCCAGCAGCCTGGACAGACAAGAGACCCAGTACTTC. Amino acid sequence: CASSLDRQETQYF. Combining the CDR3 with reference TRBV2 and TRBJ2-5 gives the whole variable domain EPEVTQTPSHQVTQMGQEVILRCVPISNHLYFYWYRQILGQKVEFLVSFYNNEISEKSEIFDDQFSVERPDGSNFTLKIRSTKLEDSAMYFCASSLDRQETQYFGPGTRLLVL.

This clone was observed once. The chain uses TRBV19 and TRBJ1-5; TRBD1 is a possible D gene (6 bases). The germline gives CDR1 LNHDA, CDR2 SQIVND (reference sequence). This CDR3 contains 14 residues. V was pared by 8 bases and J by 0 bases, with 11 bases between. The CDR3 DNA reads as TGTGCCAGTGCCTACAGGGATAGCAATCAGCCCCAGCATTTT. Encoded protein: CASAYRDSNQPQHF.

The genes are TRBV6-5 and TRBJ2-7, with D maybe TRBD1 (6 bases). V lost 7 bases, J lost 0 bases, and 10 bases lay in between. Germline loops: CDR1 MNHEY, CDR2 SVGAGI. This CDR3 region has 13 residues. The CDR3 spells CASNGQNSYEQYF. The CDR3 DNA is TGTGCCAGCAACGGACAGAACTCCTACGAGCAGTACTTC.